This T cell receptor beta chain appears in the sequencing data of a study of T cell repertoires in ileal Crohn's disease. Between the trimmed V and J ends, which lost 4 bases and 0 bases, there was a span of 9 bases. Germline CDR1 SGHTA, CDR2 FQGNSA. This CDR3 is 14 amino acids long. Each sample's TCRB immunosequencing used five hundred nanograms of biopsy DNA. Only in-frame clones appear in the TCRdb table, and some are missing; sequencing was by immunoSEQ multiplex PCR. Among some 30,000 clones listed, about 82% were seen once. Study-wide results and limits: High-frequency clones were more common in sorted CD8 than CD4 cells.

On this clone: What it binds is not known.

The chain couples TRBV7-2 to TRBJ2-5; possible D gene TRBD2, 5 bases. Sequenced sample: ileal tissue. The sequence was obtained from an adult with Crohn's disease. In nucleotides, the CDR3 is TGTGCCAGCAGCTCCGGGGTTTACCAAGAGACCCAGTACTTC. Its protein product is CASSSGVYQETQYF. Based on the CDR3 plus reference TRBV7-2 and TRBJ2-5, the full variable domain is GAGVSQSPSNKVTEKGKDVELRCDPISGHTALYWYRQSLGQGLEFLIYFQGNSAPDKSGLPSDRFSAERTGGSVSTLTIQRTQQEDSAVYLCASSSGVYQETQYFGPGTRLLVL.